This T cell receptor (beta chain) was profiled in a study of blood T cells in healthy people across ages. Regarding the study as a whole: Long-lived and aged donors differed, with more naive CD4+ cells and higher diversity in the long-lived.

The germline V gene has CDR1 SNHLY and CDR2 FYNNEI. The CDR3 loop spans 17 amino acids. V gave up 6 bases and J gave up 8 bases; unmatched junction bases: 20. Next came a second PCR, run for about 7 to 12 cycles, which used a sample-barcoded 5' primer along with a J-beta primer mix. One entry per CDR3 protein, called by TCRdb with MiXCR from the 5' RACE reads. The sample includes about 970,000 distinct CDR3 sequences, around 54% of them seen just once. This clonotype was counted between two and nine times. Its antigen remains unknown. Sequencing was carried out using blood. This TCR derives from a woman aged 55-69 years in good health. The rearrangement links TRBV2 to TRBJ2-3; TRBD1 matches at 7 bases. CDR3 loop: CASRTGLRQGPQGTQYF. CDR3 DNA sequence: TGTGCCAGCAGGACTGGATTGAGACAGGGACCTCAGGGTACGCAGTATTTT.